The 25 T cell receptor beta chains below all came from one sample that was sequenced in a study of identical twins. Using its own MiXCR run on the 5' RACE reads, TCRdb lists one record per CDR3 protein. Of under 900,000 distinct CDR3 sequences in the sample, around a sixth were seen once. This same sample was also part of a study on T cells expressing NK-cell markers.

Sequencing input: PBMCs. These receptors were taken from a woman younger than 35 in good health.

The chain links TRBV7-2 to TRBJ2-7; D gene uncertain. There are 14 residues in the CDR3. V shed 4 bases and J shed 2 bases, with 12 bases lying between them. In germline, CDR1 is SGHTA, CDR2 FQGNSA. This CDR3 reads CASSSHRRTYEQYF. The CDR3 bases are TGTGCCAGCAGCTCCCACCGGCGAACCTACGAGCAGTACTTC. The full variable domain, completed using reference TRBV7-2 and TRBJ2-7, is GAGVSQSPSNKVTEKGKDVELRCDPISGHTALYWYRQSLGQGLEFLIYFQGNSAPDKSGLPSDRFSAERTGGSVSTLTIQRTQQEDSAVYLCASSSHRRTYEQYFGPGTRLTVT.

This chain joins TRBV7-9 and TRBJ1-1; D is ambiguous. Germline CDR1 SEHNR, CDR2 FQNEAQ (reference sequence). There are 15 residues in the CDR3. Trimming took off 5 bases at V and 0 bases at J, with 13 bases between the two ends. In DNA, the CDR3 is TGTGCCAGCAGCCCTCCCAAGGGAGTGAACACTGAAGCTTTCTTT. Residues: CASSPPKGVNTEAFF.

The rearrangement links TRBV3-1 to TRBJ2-2, with 7 bases lining up with TRBD1. The germline gives CDR1 LGHDT, CDR2 YNNKEL (reference sequence). The V gene end was trimmed by 7 bases and the J gene end by 6 bases; junction bases not matched to a gene: 8. CDR3 length: 14 residues. CDR3 sequence (DNA): TGTGCCAGCACCGTACAGGGGACAGCCGGGGAGCTGTTTTTT. Its translation: CASTVQGTAGELFF. Full variable domain (remainder filled in from reference TRBV3-1 and TRBJ2-2): DTAVSQTPKYLVTQMGNDKSIKCEQNLGHDTMYWYKQDSKKFLKIMFSYNNKELIINETVPNRFSPKSPDKAHLNLHINSLELGDSAVYFCASTVQGTAGELFFGEGSRLTVL.

This rearrangement joins TRBV19 to TRBJ2-3; weak D call: TRBD1 (5 bases). V was shortened by 4 bases and J by 3 bases, with 17 bases between the two germline ends. The CDR3 has 16 residues. The germline CDR1 and CDR2 sequences are LNHDA and SQIVND (reference sequence). The CDR3 sequence is CASSTPEQAATDTQYF. CDR3 nucleotides: TGTGCCAGTAGTACCCCAGAACAGGCAGCGACAGATACGCAGTATTTT.

The chain has TRBV7-6 and TRBJ2-3; D remains ambiguous. Germline CDR1 reads SGHVS; CDR2 reads FNYEAQ. This CDR3 contains 15 residues. V was trimmed by 2 bases and J by 0 bases, leaving 9 bases between them. The CDR3 here is CASSLRVDSTDTQYF. The DNA of the CDR3 is TGTGCCAGCAGCTTAAGGGTGGACAGCACAGATACGCAGTATTTT.

The chain uses TRBV20-1 and TRBJ2-7; D may be TRBD1 (6 bases). The CDR3 is 13 residues long. Germline lookup yields CDR1 DFQATT and CDR2 SNEGSKA (reference sequence). Between the trimmed V and J ends, which lost 3 bases and 0 bases, there was a span of 9 bases. CDR3 nucleotide sequence: TGCAGTGCTAGGGGGGCGGACTCCTACGAGCAGTACTTC. This codes for CSARGADSYEQYF.

This clonotype was observed a handful of times. The rearrangement joins TRBV20-1 to TRBJ2-7, with D tentatively TRBD1 (6 bases). The CDR3 runs to 13 residues. Germline V lookup: CDR1 DFQATT, CDR2 SNEGSKA (reference sequence). V was trimmed by 6 bases and J by 5 bases, leaving 17 bases between them. The CDR3 is CSAPMTGGNEQYF. Here the CDR3 DNA reads TGCAGTGCCCCAATGACAGGTGGGAACGAGCAGTACTTC.

This chain uses TRBV12-3 or TRBV12-4 with TRBJ2-1, with no clear D. The CDR3 covers 14 residues. The V end was cut by 6 bases, the J end by 4 bases, with 13 bases between. The CDR3 DNA is TGTGCCAGCAGAGGTTTAGAGTATTACAATGAGCAGTTCTTC. Its protein is CASRGLEYYNEQFF.

With respect to this clonotype: The junction departs from germline at one end; a sequencing error may be responsible. This chain uses TRBV19 with TRBJ2-7, with 10 bases aligning to TRBD2. CDR3 size: 15 residues. Germline loops: CDR1 LNHDA, CDR2 SQIVND (reference sequence). Here the CDR3 DNA reads TGTGCCACTAGTAGTGCCGGGACTAGCGCCTACGAGCAGTACTTC. Amino acids: CATSSAGTSAYEQYF.

The sample holds a few counts of this clonotype. The chain joins TRBV7-2 to TRBJ2-6; D is ambiguous. Germline lookup yields CDR1 SGHTA and CDR2 FQGNSA. The CDR3 runs 17 residues. The V end lost 0 bases, the J end lost 0 bases, and 9 bases lay between the germline ends. CDR3: CASSLAGSGSGANVLTF. DNA of the CDR3: TGTGCCAGCAGCTTAGCAGGGTCGGGCTCTGGGGCCAACGTCCTGACTTTC.

The chain employs TRBV7-9 and TRBJ2-7; 7 bases align to TRBD2. V lost 5 bases to trimming and J lost 0 bases; unmatched junction nucleotides: 10. The CDR3 length is 16 residues. Per germline, CDR1 SEHNR and CDR2 FQNEAQ (reference sequence). The CDR3 region is CASSPIGGDYSYEQYF. CDR3 nucleotides: TGTGCCAGCAGCCCGATTGGGGGGGACTACTCCTACGAGCAGTACTTC.

CDR3 region: CASRDPGTGNTEAFF. CDR3 DNA: TGTGCCAGCAGAGACCCTGGGACAGGGAACACTGAAGCTTTCTTT. V gene TRBV2 combines with J gene TRBJ1-1, with 8 bases aligning to TRBD1. The CDR3 contains 15 residues. The V segment lost 6 bases and the J segment 1 base; nucleotides outside the gene matches: 7. Germline assignment: CDR1 SNHLY and CDR2 FYNNEI.

The rearrangement uses TRBV7-8 and TRBJ2-3; D is unclear. With 1 base removed from V and 0 bases from J, the gap between germline ends came to 11 bases. CDR1 and CDR2 (germline): SGHVS, FQNEAQ. This CDR3 has 16 amino acids. The CDR3 DNA follows: TGTGCCAGCAGCTTAGGGGTCACGTTAAGCACAGATACGCAGTATTTT. It encodes CASSLGVTLSTDTQYF.

This clonotype appeared a few times. The chain links TRBV27 to TRBJ1-3, with a possible D match to TRBD1 (5 bases). V was trimmed by 0 bases and J by 4 bases, leaving 10 bases between them. This CDR3 is built from 15 residues. Per the germline V gene, CDR1 is MNHEY and CDR2 is SMNVEV (reference sequence). The CDR3: CASSLSGARGNTIYF. CDR3 DNA: TGTGCCAGCAGTTTATCTGGGGCCAGGGGAAACACCATATATTTT.

The chain recombines TRBV20-1 with TRBJ2-1; 8 bases are shared with TRBD1. CDR1 is DFQATT, CDR2 SNEGSKA, per germline (reference sequence). The ends lost 6 bases at V and 6 bases at J; junction bases unmatched: 7. The CDR3 extends over 13 amino acids. This CDR3 is CSATGTGLNEQFF. Here the CDR3 DNA reads TGCAGTGCAACCGGGACAGGTCTCAATGAGCAGTTCTTC.

The rearrangement links TRBV11-1 to TRBJ2-2; D is unclear. The CDR3 is 11 residues long. V dropped 8 bases and J dropped 6 bases, with 7 bases sitting between them. Per the germline V gene, CDR1 is SGHAT and CDR2 is FQDESV (reference sequence). The CDR3 reads CASAVPGELFF. CDR3 coding DNA: TGTGCCAGCGCGGTCCCCGGGGAGCTGTTTTTT.

The J gene is TRBJ1-6, the V gene TRBV20-1; TRBD1 aligns across 9 bases. After removal of 1 base from V and 8 bases from J, the junction contained 12 bases not matched to a gene. This CDR3 spans 17 amino acids. Germline lookup yields CDR1 DFQATT and CDR2 SNEGSKA (reference sequence). The CDR3 region is CSARGYGGQGSDSPLHF. For the CDR3, the DNA is TGCAGTGCTAGAGGGTATGGGGGACAGGGATCGGATTCACCCCTCCACTTT.

The rearrangement links TRBV20-1 to TRBJ2-3; 8 bases align to TRBD2. V dropped 6 bases and J dropped 0; count of bases not matched to a gene: 8. The CDR3 sequence is 15 residues long. In germline, CDR1 is DFQATT, CDR2 SNEGSKA (reference sequence). The CDR3 spells CSAKSSGASTDTQYF. CDR3 nucleotides: TGCAGTGCCAAAAGTAGCGGGGCTAGCACAGATACGCAGTATTTT.

The CDR3 coding sequence is TGTGCCAGCGTGGAAAGCGGGACCTACAATGAGCAGTTCTTC. Its protein is CASVESGTYNEQFF. This chain uses TRBV7-9 with TRBJ2-1; 7 nucleotides match TRBD2. The CDR3 sequence is 14 residues long. The V segment lost 8 bases and the J segment 2 bases; nucleotides outside the gene matches: 6. CDR1 SEHNR and CDR2 FQNEAQ come from the germline V gene (reference sequence).

The gene calls are TRBV20-1 and TRBJ2-1; a possible D gene is TRBD1 (5 bases). V was trimmed by 3 bases and J by 8 bases, leaving 23 bases between them. Looked up from germline, CDR1 is DFQATT and CDR2 is SNEGSKA (reference sequence). The CDR3 has 16 residues. In DNA form, the CDR3 reads TGCAGTGCTAGTTGGCGAAGGGGCGTCCCCCGCGATGAGCAGTTCTTC. Translation: CSASWRRGVPRDEQFF.

The J gene is TRBJ2-2, the V gene TRBV12-3 or TRBV12-4; 12 bases map to TRBD2. V was pared by 8 bases and J by 4 bases, with 11 bases of the junction left unmatched. The CDR3 covers 17 residues. CDR3 in amino acids: CASRGLAGGPGTGELFF. CDR3 bases: TGTGCCAGCCGTGGCCTAGCGGGAGGGCCGGGCACCGGGGAGCTGTTTTTT.

Only a few counts were recorded for this clonotype. CDR3: CASRPGQAYNSPLHF. The CDR3 nucleotides read TGTGCCAGCAGACCGGGACAGGCTTATAATTCACCCCTCCACTTT. The chain is built from TRBV6-1 and TRBJ1-6, with TRBD1 identical over 8 bases. The CDR3 spans 15 residues. The J segment lost 4 bases and the V segment lost 6 bases, leaving 5 bases of the junction unmatched. Germline values: CDR1 MNHNS, CDR2 SASEGT.

This clonotype occurred a few times. The rearrangement joins TRBV20-1 to TRBJ2-1; 9 bases are a match to TRBD1. The CDR3 covers 14 residues. J was trimmed by 8 bases and V by 3 bases; bases with no gene match: 8. Per germline, CDR1 DFQATT and CDR2 SNEGSKA (reference sequence). CDR3 loop: CSARSGQGIYEQFF. The CDR3 bases are TGCAGTGCTAGGTCGGGACAGGGAATTTATGAGCAGTTCTTC.

This clonotype was seen more than once but under ten times. The chain uses TRBV6-6 and TRBJ1-6, with D perhaps TRBD1 (6 bases). Trimming cost V 5 bases and J 9 bases, with 11 bases left between them. This CDR3 is 13 amino acids long. Germline CDR1 is MNHNY and CDR2 is SVGAGI (reference sequence). The CDR3 sequence: CASSRPTGSPLHF. CDR3 sequence (DNA): TGTGCCAGCAGTCGACCGACAGGTTCACCCCTCCACTTT.

The chain uses TRBV5-1 and TRBJ1-1; 9 bases agree with TRBD1. CDR3 length: 15 amino acids. Germline V lookup: CDR1 SGHRS, CDR2 YFSETQ. V lost 3 bases, J lost 1 base, and 4 bases stayed unmatched. CDR3 DNA sequence: TGCGCCAGCAGCTCCGGGACAGGGAAGAACACTGAAGCTTTCTTT. Translated, it gives CASSSGTGKNTEAFF. Full variable domain (rest looked up from reference TRBV5-1 and TRBJ1-1): KAGVTQTPRYLIKTRGQQVTLSCSPISGHRSVSWYQQTPGQGLQFLFEYFSETQRNKGNFPGRFSGRQFSNSRSEMNVSTLELGDSALYLCASSSGTGKNTEAFFGQGTRLTVV.